These 17 T cell receptor beta chains originate from one sample sequenced in a study of identical twins. TCRdb passed the 5' RACE reads through MiXCR, listing each CDR3 protein once. The sample yields around 650,000 distinct CDR3 sequences, under 8.5% seen once. This sample also appeared in a second study, on yellow fever vaccine responses in identical twins.

Sequencing input: PBMCs. The receptors stem from a woman aged 18-30 years in good health.

This clonotype showed up many times. The chain combines TRBV20-1 with TRBJ1-6; TRBD1 aligns across 10 bases. CDR1 DFQATT and CDR2 SNEGSKA come from the germline V gene (reference sequence). After removal of 6 bases from V and 8 bases from J, the junction contained 4 bases not matched to a gene. CDR3 length equals 13 residues. This chain's CDR3 is CSAWTGGHSPLHF. DNA for the CDR3: TGCAGTGCATGGACAGGGGGACATTCACCCCTCCACTTT.

The table lists this clonotype with many counts. The V gene is TRBV13, the J gene TRBJ2-1; D uncertain. Germline V gene data show CDR1 as PRHDT and CDR2 as FYEKMQ (reference sequence). Trimming pared 5 bases from V and 5 bases from J, leaving 13 bases between. The CDR3 covers 14 residues. The DNA for the CDR3 is TGTGCCAGCAGCGACACCACACGAGACAATGAGCAGTTCTTC. This codes for CASSDTTRDNEQFF.

This chain joins TRBV29-1 and TRBJ2-7; a weak D match, TRBD2 (6 bases). The CDR3 runs to 13 residues. Germline CDR1 reads SQVTM; CDR2 reads ANQGSEA. Trimming shortened V by 4 bases and J by 0 bases, and 10 bases separated the two germline ends. The CDR3 is CSVVGGNSYEQYF. Written as DNA, the CDR3 is TGCAGCGTTGTCGGCGGGAACTCCTACGAGCAGTACTTC.

This chain links TRBV11-1 with TRBJ2-1; D tentatively fits TRBD1 or TRBD2 (5 bases each). The CDR3 length is 18 residues. In germline, CDR1 is SGHAT, CDR2 FQDESV (reference sequence). The V end lost 1 base, the J end lost 0 bases, and 16 bases lay between the germline ends. The CDR3 bases are TGTGCCAGCAGCTTAGAAAGAGGCCCAGGGAGCTCCTACAATGAGCAGTTCTTC. Translating it yields CASSLERGPGSSYNEQFF.

The chain links TRBV5-1 to TRBJ2-2, with D tentatively TRBD1 or TRBD2 (5 bases each). Germline V gene sequence: CDR1 SGHRS, CDR2 YFSETQ. V lost 5 bases to trimming and J lost 4 bases, with 12 bases between them. This CDR3 is built from 14 residues. CDR3 nucleotides: TGCGCCAGCAGGTTTGCAGGGAGCACCGGGGAGCTGTTTTTT. This translates into CASRFAGSTGELFF. Filled out from reference TRBV5-1 and TRBJ2-2, the complete variable domain reads KAGVTQTPRYLIKTRGQQVTLSCSPISGHRSVSWYQQTPGQGLQFLFEYFSETQRNKGNFPGRFSGRQFSNSRSEMNVSTLELGDSALYLCASRFAGSTGELFFGEGSRLTVL.

The chain couples TRBV20-1 to TRBJ2-7, with 9 bases fitting TRBD2. The CDR3 totals 15 residues. The V gene end was trimmed by 0 bases and the J gene end by 0 bases; junction bases not matched to a gene: 3. Per the germline V gene, CDR1 is DFQATT and CDR2 is SNEGSKA (reference sequence). CDR3 bases: TGCAGTGCTAGAGAATATAGCGGGAGCTCCTACGAGCAGTACTTC. Translating gives CSAREYSGSSYEQYF.

The sample holds a few counts of this clonotype. This chain links TRBV7-9 with TRBJ2-1; no definite D call. Looked up from germline, CDR1 is SEHNR and CDR2 is FQNEAQ (reference sequence). The CDR3 has 15 residues. The V end was cut by 1 base, the J end by 9 bases, with 16 bases between. DNA of the CDR3: TGTGCCAGCAGCTTAGGAGGCAGGTACGATGTTGAGCAGTTCTTC. Translating gives CASSLGGRYDVEQFF.

This chain links TRBV5-5 with TRBJ2-1; D possibly corresponds to TRBD2 (6 bases). The germline V gene has CDR1 SGHKS and CDR2 YYEKEE (reference sequence). This CDR3 is built from 13 residues. Trimming took 8 bases from V and 10 from J, leaving 19 bases between them. CDR3 sequence: CARSRGTLCEQFF. The CDR3 DNA follows: TGTGCCAGGAGCCGCGGGACCCTCTGCGAGCAGTTCTTC.

The count of this clonotype is one. The V and J genes are TRBV8-2 and TRBJ2-2; TRBD1 is the table's D call, not checked against the DNA. TRBV8-2 is tagged as a pseudogene. The CDR3 spans 18 residues. The CDR3: CASSPWLGAGGHTGELFF. DNA of the CDR3: TGTGCCAGCAGCCCTTGGCTCGGGGCAGGGGGCCACACCGGGGAGCTGTTTTTT.

The chain combines TRBV7-2 with TRBJ2-3; TRBD2 aligns across 12 bases. This CDR3 is 16 amino acids long. Trimming took 3 bases from V and 3 from J; bases not matched to a gene: 4. Germline loops: CDR1 SGHTA, CDR2 FQGNSA. CDR3 residues: CASSFLAGGPTDTQYF. The DNA of the CDR3 is TGTGCCAGCAGCTTTCTAGCGGGAGGGCCAACAGATACGCAGTATTTT.

This clonotype occurred many times. The V call is TRBV12-3 or TRBV12-4, the J call TRBJ1-2, with unresolved D. The V and J ends lost 7 bases and 2 bases respectively, with 2 bases between them. The CDR3 spans 10 residues. The CDR3 coding sequence is TGTGCCAGCATAAACTATGGCTACACCTTC. Its protein is CASINYGYTF.

The V gene is TRBV27, the J gene TRBJ2-3; 10 nucleotides align to TRBD2. Germline loops: CDR1 MNHEY, CDR2 SMNVEV (reference sequence). The CDR3 runs 15 residues. Germline trimming cut 3 bases from V and 4 bases from J; bases unmatched to any gene: 4. CDR3 sequence: CASSFLAGGSDTQYF. As DNA, the CDR3 is TGTGCCAGCAGTTTTTTAGCGGGAGGATCAGATACGCAGTATTTT.

Regarding this clonotype: The junction departs from germline at one end; a sequencing error may be responsible. The genes are TRBV7-7 and TRBJ2-1; TRBD1 is a possible D gene (6 bases). This CDR3 comprises 17 residues. Germline assignment: CDR1 SSHAT and CDR2 FNYEAQ (reference sequence). DNA of the CDR3: TGTGCCAGCAGCCAAAGGACAGCTGTGAGCTCCTACAATGACCAGTTCTTC. It specifies CASSQRTAVSSYNDQFF.

The J gene is TRBJ2-6, the V gene TRBV29-1, with a weak D call TRBD1 (6 bases). Germline V gene data show CDR1 as SQVTM and CDR2 as ANQGSEA. Trimming stripped 6 bases from V and 1 base from J, with 10 bases between. The CDR3 sequence is 14 residues long. The CDR3 bases are TGCAGCGTCTACGGACAGTCTGGGGCCAACGTCCTGACTTTC. Protein: CSVYGQSGANVLTF.

This clonotype was seen more than once but under ten times. The V and J genes are TRBV13 and TRBJ2-7; 11 positions match TRBD1. V shed 4 bases and J 0 bases; nucleotides not matched to a gene: 11. CDR1 and CDR2 from the germline V gene are PRHDT and FYEKMQ (reference sequence). This CDR3 is 18 amino acids long. CDR3 sequence: CASSSIGTGGSISYEQYF. For the CDR3, the DNA is TGTGCCAGCAGCTCAATAGGGACAGGGGGATCCATCTCCTACGAGCAGTACTTC.

The rearrangement uses TRBV28 and TRBJ2-7; D is possibly TRBD1 or TRBD2 (5 bases each). The germline V and J ends were trimmed by 7 bases and 2 bases, with 15 bases remaining between them. This CDR3 has 14 amino acids. Germline V gene data show CDR1 as MDHEN and CDR2 as SYDVKM. The CDR3 DNA sequence: TGTGCCAGCACCCCAGGGAGAGGCCCCTACGAGCAGTACTTC. The encoded protein is CASTPGRGPYEQYF. Full variable domain (outside the CDR3, taken from reference TRBV28 and TRBJ2-7): DVKVTQSSRYLVKRTGEKVFLECVQDMDHENMFWYRQDPGLGLRLIYFSYDVKMKEKGDIPEGYSVSREKKERFSLILESASTNQTSMYLCASTPGRGPYEQYFGPGTRLTVT.

This CDR3 is CASAGTSGSPGQFF. In nucleotides, the CDR3 is TGCGCCAGTGCGGGGACTAGCGGGAGCCCTGGGCAGTTCTTC. J is TRBJ2-1 and V is TRBV5-1, with 14 positions matching TRBD2. Trimming took 8 bases from V and 12 from J; bases not matched to a gene: 10. Germline V CDR1 and CDR2: SGHRS, YFSETQ. The CDR3 sequence is 14 residues long.